This T cell receptor (beta chain) was profiled in a study of T cell changes during pregnancy in multiple sclerosis. Sequencing was performed with immunoSEQ multiplex PCR; in TCRdb, only in-frame clones are kept and a portion is missing. The data show roughly 39,000 clones, 92% seen once. The CDR3 totals 14 residues. V trimming: 8 bases; J trimming: 6 bases; junction bases outside the gene matches: 11. The germline V gene encodes CDR1 MNHNY and CDR2 SVGAGI (reference sequence). The material sequenced was CD4+ T cells from peripheral blood mononuclear cells, taken before pregnancy. The genes are TRBV6-6 and TRBJ2-7; 9 bases agree with TRBD2. The TCR comes from a female donor with multiple sclerosis, enrolled in a pregnancy study. The CDR3 DNA reads TGTGCCAGCTCCACTCTAGCGGGGTTGGGCGAGCAGTACTTC. It yields the protein CASSTLAGLGEQYF.